The 32 T cell receptor beta chains in this list originate from one sample, sequenced in a study of tumor-infiltrating lymphocytes in localized non-small cell lung cancer. Method: immunoSEQ multiplex PCR; TCRdb's copy keeps in-frame clones and lacks some. The sample lists approximately 12,000 clones; 66% were seen once. Sequenced input: lung tumor tissue. These receptors were collected from a human donor with non-small cell lung cancer.

V usage is TRBV29-1 and J usage is TRBJ2-3; tentatively, D is TRBD1 (6 bases). Germline values: CDR1 SQVTM, CDR2 ANQGSEA. The ends were cut back, 5 bases at V and 3 bases at J, with 15 bases in the middle. CDR3 size: 14 residues. CDR3 coding DNA: TGCAGCGTTTATCCAGGGGCCGGGACAGATACGCAGTATTTT. Translated: CSVYPGAGTDTQYF.

Regarding this clone: An end of the junction does not agree with germline; a read error may underlie this. The chain uses TRBV7-2 and TRBJ2-7, with 7 bases aligning to TRBD2. Germline-derived CDR1 and CDR2 are SGHTA and FQGNSA. This CDR3 has 14 amino acids. The CDR3 sequence is CASSLGMGEGTAAF. In nucleotides, the CDR3 is TGTGCCAGCAGCTTAGGAATGGGGGAGGGCACCGCGGCATTC.

The rearrangement links TRBV18 to TRBJ1-2; 8 nucleotides line up with TRBD1. CDR1 is KGHSH and CDR2 is LQKENI in the germline V gene. The CDR3 spans 16 residues. With 4 bases clipped from V and 0 bases from J, the junction kept 7 bases outside the gene matches. As DNA, the CDR3 is TGTGCCAGCTCACTTACCCCGGACAGGGCTAACTATGGCTACACCTTC. It yields the protein CASSLTPDRANYGYTF.

This clone occurred a few times. The rearrangement links TRBV7-2 to TRBJ1-1, with a weak D call TRBD1 (6 bases). Trimming stripped 3 bases from V and 0 bases from J, with 14 bases between. The germline V gene encodes CDR1 SGHTA and CDR2 FQGNSA. CDR3 length equals 16 residues. The CDR3 bases are TGTGCCAGCAGCTTCTTTACGGGACATTTGAACACTGAAGCTTTCTTT. Translating gives CASSFFTGHLNTEAFF.

The genes are TRBV29-1 and TRBJ2-3; 11 positions agree with TRBD2. The CDR3 runs to 13 residues. With 6 bases clipped from V and 4 bases from J, the junction kept 3 bases outside the gene matches. Germline V lookup: CDR1 SQVTM, CDR2 ANQGSEA. Here the CDR3 reads CSVVAGGADTQYF. The CDR3 nucleotides read TGCAGCGTAGTAGCGGGAGGGGCAGATACGCAGTATTTT.

The CDR3 here is CAISDSSGTYNEQFF. The CDR3 DNA reads TGTGCCATCAGTGACAGTAGCGGGACGTACAATGAGCAGTTCTTC. The chain employs TRBV10-3 and TRBJ2-1, with 8 positions matching TRBD2. Unmatched junction bases numbered 5, after V lost 3 bases and J lost 4 bases. Looked up from germline, CDR1 is ENHRY and CDR2 is SYGVKD. The CDR3 has 15 residues.

This chain uses TRBV6-5 with TRBJ1-5; 8 bases fit TRBD1. This CDR3 spans 14 amino acids. Germline trimming cut 6 bases from V and 6 bases from J; bases unmatched to any gene: 7. Germline V CDR1 and CDR2: MNHEY, SVGAGI. In DNA, the CDR3 is TGTGCCAGCAGCCCCGGGACAGGATCTCAGCCCCAGCATTTT. This translates into CASSPGTGSQPQHF.

V is TRBV18 and J is TRBJ2-2; D uncertain. Per germline, CDR1 KGHSH and CDR2 LQKENI. The CDR3 extends over 16 amino acids. V dropped 1 base and J dropped 6 bases, with 15 bases sitting between them. CDR3 DNA sequence: TGTGCCAGCTCACCACGGGTATCAGCCGAAGCCGGGGAGCTGTTTTTT. It translates to CASSPRVSAEAGELFF.

The chain couples TRBV5-1 to TRBJ2-1; 10 bases align to TRBD2. CDR3 length: 16 amino acids. Germline CDR1 is SGHRS and CDR2 is YFSETQ. V was clipped by 4 bases and J by 5 bases; unmatched bases: 9. DNA for the CDR3: TGCGCCAGCAGCGAGCGGACTAGCGGAGGTAACAATGAGCAGTTCTTC. It yields the protein CASSERTSGGNNEQFF.

The chain recombines TRBV30 with TRBJ2-1; D ambiguous. The CDR3 contains 11 residues. V was pared by 2 bases and J by 7 bases, with 6 bases between. Germline loops: CDR1 GTSNPN, CDR2 SVGIG (reference sequence). This chain's CDR3 is CAWSRKNEQFF. The CDR3 coding sequence is TGTGCCTGGAGTAGGAAAAATGAGCAGTTCTTC.

The CDR3 reads CASSLTGAPEQYF. For the CDR3, the DNA is TGTGCCAGCAGCTTAACGGGAGCCCCGGAGCAGTACTTC. The rearrangement uses TRBV11-2 and TRBJ2-7, with D perhaps matching TRBD2 (6 bases). Trimming shortened V by 2 bases and J by 7 bases, and 12 bases separated the two germline ends. Germline-derived CDR1 and CDR2 are SGHAT and FQNNGV. This CDR3 contains 13 residues. Using reference TRBV11-2 and TRBJ2-7 for the parts outside the CDR3, the full variable domain is EAGVAQSPRYKIIEKRQSVAFWCNPISGHATLYWYQQILGQGPKLLIQFQNNGVVDDSQLPKDRFSAERLKGVDSTLKIQPAKLEDSAVYLCASSLTGAPEQYFGPGTRLTVT.

This rearrangement joins TRBV27 to TRBJ1-4; the match to TRBD1 covers 7 bases. The CDR3 consists of 13 residues. CDR1 and CDR2 from the germline V gene are MNHEY and SMNVEV (reference sequence). V dropped 5 bases and J dropped 8; count of bases not matched to a gene: 5. CDR3: CASSRQGGEKLFF. The DNA for the CDR3 is TGTGCCAGCAGTAGACAGGGTGGGGAAAAACTGTTTTTT.

This clone appeared a few times. The chain combines TRBV19 with TRBJ1-2, with 10 positions matching TRBD1. V lost 5 bases to trimming and J lost 7 bases; unmatched junction nucleotides: 4. This CDR3 has 13 residues. Germline CDR1 reads LNHDA; CDR2 reads SQIVND (reference sequence). CDR3 in DNA: TGTGCCAGTAGTCAGGACAGGGGGAGTGGCTACACCTTC. It is translated as CASSQDRGSGYTF.

The chain links TRBV7-8 to TRBJ1-3, with unresolved D. This CDR3 comprises 14 residues. Germline V gives CDR1 SGHVS, CDR2 FQNEAQ. The V end lost 1 base, the J end lost 4 bases, and 8 bases lay between the germline ends. The CDR3 DNA is TGTGCCAGCAGCTTAGAACGAAGGGGAAACACCATATATTTT. Its translation is CASSLERRGNTIYF. Variable domain in full (rest from reference TRBV7-8 and TRBJ1-3): GAGVSQSPRYKVAKRGQDVALRCDPISGHVSLFWYQQALGQGPEFLTYFQNEAQLDKSGLPSDRFFAERPEGSVSTLKIQRTQQEDSAVYLCASSLERRGNTIYFGEGSWLTVV.

The chain joins TRBV5-6 to TRBJ2-7; 11 positions match TRBD2. CDR3 length: 15 residues. Germline V gene sequence: CDR1 SGHDT, CDR2 YYEEEE. The V and J ends lost 4 bases and 7 bases, in that order; junction bases with no gene match: 10. CDR3 region: CASSKTSGIDFEQYF. CDR3 in DNA: TGTGCCAGCAGCAAGACTAGCGGGATTGATTTTGAGCAGTACTTC.

This chain uses TRBV7-9 with TRBJ2-2; a possible D gene is TRBD2 (5 bases). The germline V and J ends were trimmed by 2 bases and 1 base, with 11 bases remaining between them. Germline V gene sequence: CDR1 SEHNR, CDR2 FQNEAQ (reference sequence). CDR3 length: 16 residues. CDR3 residues: CASSLQAVLNTGELFF. As DNA, the CDR3 is TGTGCCAGCAGCTTACAAGCGGTCCTGAACACCGGGGAGCTGTTTTTT.

The chain recombines TRBV5-1 with TRBJ1-2, with 10 bases identical to TRBD1. Germline V gives CDR1 SGHRS, CDR2 YFSETQ. The CDR3 is made up of 17 amino acids. Trimming took 4 bases from V and 0 from J; bases not matched to a gene: 9. CDR3 nucleotides: TGCGCCAGCAGCGGACGGACAGGGGGTTACTCTAACTATGGCTACACCTTC. Translation: CASSGRTGGYSNYGYTF.

The chain joins TRBV5-4 to TRBJ2-1; TRBD2 might be the D (5 bases). The CDR3 loop spans 15 amino acids. Between the trimmed V and J ends, which lost 0 bases and 0 bases, there was a span of 7 bases. Germline values: CDR1 SGHNT, CDR2 YYREEE (reference sequence). The CDR3 reads CASSLGESSYNEQFF. CDR3 DNA sequence: TGTGCCAGCAGCTTGGGGGAGAGCTCCTACAATGAGCAGTTCTTC.

This clone is medium-sized. The rearrangement joins TRBV30 to TRBJ2-5, with D unclear. The germline gives CDR1 GTSNPN, CDR2 SVGIG (reference sequence). V was trimmed by 2 bases and J by 5 bases, leaving 6 bases between them. The CDR3 runs to 11 residues. CDR3 in DNA: TGTGCCTGGAGTTCGTTGGAGACCCAGTACTTC. It encodes CAWSSLETQYF.

The table lists this clone with a few counts. The chain employs TRBV5-1 and TRBJ2-3, with D possibly called TRBD1 or TRBD2 (5 bases each). CDR1 and CDR2 (germline): SGHRS, YFSETQ. The CDR3 is made up of 16 amino acids. V dropped 4 bases and J dropped 4 bases, with 19 bases sitting between them. The DNA of the CDR3 is TGCGCCAGCAGCCCTGGAGTCCGGGGCCCGGCAGATACGCAGTATTTT. It is translated as CASSPGVRGPADTQYF.

The chain combines TRBV6-4 with TRBJ2-7; D is uncertain. Germline V gives CDR1 MRHNA, CDR2 SNTAGT. The CDR3 extends over 16 amino acids. The V gene lost 0 bases and the J gene lost 2 bases, with 14 bases spanning the gap. CDR3 sequence: CASSDSGSSKTYEQYF. CDR3 bases: TGTGCCAGCAGTGACTCGGGTAGCTCTAAAACCTACGAGCAGTACTTC.

This rearrangement joins TRBV30 to TRBJ2-1; D is unclear. This CDR3 has 14 amino acids. V shed 0 bases and J shed 5 bases, with 11 bases lying between them. Germline lookup yields CDR1 GTSNPN and CDR2 SVGIG (reference sequence). The CDR3 bases are TGTGCCTGGAGTGTAAAGGCGTCGGACAATGAGCAGTTCTTC. Translated, it gives CAWSVKASDNEQFF.

The rearrangement joins TRBV2 to TRBJ2-5, with D uncertain. Trimming stripped 7 bases from V and 7 bases from J, with 16 bases between. This CDR3 comprises 13 residues. CDR1 is SNHLY, CDR2 FYNNEI, per germline. The CDR3 nucleotides read TGTGCCAGCATTTACCGCCCCATAGGGACCCAGTACTTC. Translated: CASIYRPIGTQYF.

The rearrangement links TRBV6-6 to TRBJ1-4, with TRBD1 as a possible D gene (5 bases). V dropped 5 bases and J dropped 7 bases, with 14 bases sitting between them. CDR1 and CDR2 (germline): MNHNY, SVGAGI (reference sequence). The CDR3 consists of 14 residues. CDR3 sequence: CASSDGTDIEKLFF. DNA for the CDR3: TGTGCCAGCAGTGATGGGACCGACATTGAAAAACTGTTTTTT.

CDR3 coding DNA: TGTGCCAGGACTGGGATTGACGGGGGGACCTATGGCTACACCTTC. It codes for CARTGIDGGTYGYTF. This chain connects TRBV2 to TRBJ1-2; TRBD1 is a possible D gene (5 bases). This CDR3 comprises 15 residues. V lost 9 bases, J lost 4 bases, and 21 bases lay in between. Germline loops: CDR1 SNHLY, CDR2 FYNNEI.

The gene calls are TRBV2 and TRBJ2-1, with D tentatively TRBD2 (6 bases). In germline, CDR1 is SNHLY, CDR2 FYNNEI. Trimming cost V 6 bases and J 4 bases, with 10 bases left between them. This CDR3 has 13 residues. The CDR3 protein is CASSLGLYNEQFF. The CDR3 coding sequence is TGTGCCAGCAGCCTGGGACTGTACAATGAGCAGTTCTTC.

The CDR3 DNA sequence: TGTGCCAGCAGCTGGGGGACAGGGGCCGCCAAAAACATTCAGTACTTC. This codes for CASSWGTGAAKNIQYF. V gene TRBV11-2 combines with J gene TRBJ2-4; 10 nucleotides align to TRBD1. The junction had 4 bases not matched to a gene; V was cut back by 4 bases and J by 1 base. The germline CDR1 and CDR2 sequences are SGHAT and FQNNGV. This CDR3 contains 16 residues. Full variable domain (rest looked up from reference TRBV11-2 and TRBJ2-4): EAGVAQSPRYKIIEKRQSVAFWCNPISGHATLYWYQQILGQGPKLLIQFQNNGVVDDSQLPKDRFSAERLKGVDSTLKIQPAKLEDSAVYLCASSWGTGAAKNIQYFGAGTRLSVL.

CDR3 amino acids: CASSRGSYEQYF. The CDR3 region has the DNA TGTGCCAGCTCGAGGGGGTCCTACGAGCAGTACTTC. The V gene is TRBV18, the J gene TRBJ2-7, with D possibly being TRBD1 (6 bases). Germline V gene sequence: CDR1 KGHSH, CDR2 LQKENI. Trimming took 6 bases from V and 1 from J, leaving 7 bases between them. This CDR3 spans 12 amino acids.

V gene TRBV7-9 combines with J gene TRBJ2-7, with 7 bases aligning to TRBD1. This CDR3 region has 14 residues. Trimming cost V 5 bases and J 1 base; bases outside gene matches: 5. Germline values: CDR1 SEHNR, CDR2 FQNEAQ (reference sequence). The CDR3 here is CASSIQGVSYEQYF. The CDR3 region has the DNA TGTGCCAGCAGCATTCAGGGGGTTTCCTACGAGCAGTACTTC.

This clone was seen once. The gene calls are TRBV30 and TRBJ1-1, with TRBD1 as a possible D gene (5 bases). The CDR3 runs to 12 residues. Looked up from germline, CDR1 is GTSNPN and CDR2 is SVGIG (reference sequence). Trimming stripped 4 bases from V and 5 bases from J, with 11 bases between. CDR3 DNA: TGTGCCTGGAATTTCGGGGGGACTGAAGCTTTCTTT. Translating gives CAWNFGGTEAFF.

The table lists this clone with a few counts. V gene TRBV7-9 combines with J gene TRBJ2-7; TRBD1 is a possible D gene (5 bases). V was pared by 2 bases and J by 7 bases, with 18 bases between. This CDR3 contains 15 residues. Germline V gives CDR1 SEHNR, CDR2 FQNEAQ (reference sequence). The CDR3 DNA reads TGTGCCAGCAGCTTAAATCTTTGGCAGGGTCAAGAGCAGTACTTC. Amino acid sequence: CASSLNLWQGQEQYF. Based on the CDR3 plus reference TRBV7-9 and TRBJ2-7, the full variable domain is DTGVSQNPRHKITKRGQNVTFRCDPISEHNRLYWYRQTLGQGPEFLTYFQNEAQLEKSRLLSDRFSAERPKGSFSTLEIQRTEQGDSAMYLCASSLNLWQGQEQYFGPGTRLTVT.

The chain couples TRBV7-2 to TRBJ1-5; D gene ambiguous. V was clipped by 5 bases and J by 1 base, with 12 bases between them. Germline V CDR1 and CDR2: SGHTA, FQGNSA. The CDR3 sequence is 15 residues long. In nucleotides, the CDR3 is TGTGCCAGCAGCCTCCAGGCAGCGAGCAATCAGCCCCAGCATTTT. Its protein is CASSLQAASNQPQHF.